This T cell receptor beta chain is from a study of blood T cell repertoires in COVID-19. Study at large: The samples span acute and convalescent COVID-19 from the United States, Italy and Spain. Sources were T cells, B-cell-depleted T cells, or PBMCs; the material itself was cDNA or gDNA.

The CDR3 covers 19 residues. V lost 3 bases to trimming and J lost 1 base; unmatched junction nucleotides: 14. CDR1 SNHLY and CDR2 FYNNEI come from the germline V gene. Recruited during active infection, patients (from Seattle) were subsequently followed longitudinally. Authors' data handling: It was from reference gene primer amplification that nucleated cell counts were estimated. Clones were read by immunoSEQ multiplex PCR, and TCRdb kept only the in-frame ones, dropping some. The V and J calls and clone size were taken over from that table, and D and trimming were inferred from the DNA. The sample contains about 250,000 clones, about 91% of which appear only once.

Sequenced material: peripheral blood. The chain combines TRBV2 with TRBJ2-3, with 9 bases matching TRBD1. This TCR derives from a woman under 40 with COVID-19, enrolled during active disease. This CDR3 reads CASSDTGTGTIFRTDTQYF. Written as DNA, the CDR3 is TGTGCCAGCAGTGACACCGGGACAGGGACTATATTCCGCACAGATACGCAGTATTTT.